The entry below describes one T cell receptor beta chain. This clonotype was recorded many times. Its antigen has not been determined. No clone much larger than this one lies a single base away; base qualities are absent. Donors were a few dozen systemically healthy Caucasian individuals from Russia aged roughly 6 to 90 years. Each donor gave roughly 9 milliliters of peripheral blood, drawn into EDTA-treated Vacutainer tubes. PBMCs were isolated by Ficoll-Paque density-gradient centrifugation, with at least 7 million obtained per sample. Trizol reagent was used to extract total RNA from the PBMCs, yielding at least 6 micrograms per sample. Naive CD45RAhigh/CD27high T cell percentages were measured by flow cytometry on a PBMC aliquot from every donor. The sample comes from a study of blood T cells in healthy people across ages (dated by TCRdb to 2015 to 2017). Turning to the overall study: In model experiments, template switching captured about one uniquely barcoded TCR beta cDNA molecule for every two T cells. Four age groups were formed from the donors: young (average approximately 15 years), middle-aged (around 39), aged (about 62) and long-lived (roughly 81). Two additional independent replicas of 1 million unique cDNA reads from the same blood draw were analyzed for two donors (one aged 18 to 29 and one aged 80 or older). To track age-related changes in TCR beta repertoire diversity, the study relied on deep sequencing normalized with unique cDNA molecular identifiers. To avoid experimental bias, donors of different ages were spread randomly across the sequencing lanes.

From the germline V gene (reference sequence), CDR1 is SGHKS and CDR2 is YYEKEE. The CDR3 covers 15 residues, taking in both the cysteine and the phenylalanine. Here the CDR3 DNA is all that survives: 45 bases in frame from base 1. V is cut by 4 bases and J by 5 bases, and the space between the germline ends is 16 bases. The library came from 5' RACE. Data came from an Illumina HiSeq 2500. The second PCR ran for about 6 to 11 cycles and used a J-beta primer mix along with a sample-barcoded 5' primer. Each TCR beta cDNA molecule received a unique molecular identifier from a template-switch 5' adaptor carrying 12 random nucleotides. Each sample yielded at least 2.5 million CDR3-containing paired-end reads. First-strand cDNA was synthesized from all RNA with the Mint cDNA synthesis kit, primed by a TRBC-specific oligonucleotide. Following uracil-DNA glycosylase treatment, a first 18-cycle PCR with universal primers M1SS and BC2_uni_R was performed on all cDNA. Per the source publication's procedure: For normalization, 1 million high-quality reads were randomly selected from each sample, with every read carrying a distinct molecular identifier. Reads with shared molecular identifiers were discarded instead of being binned into consensus sequences. MiTCR, run with a Q25 quality threshold and the strictest error-elimination algorithm, handled CDR3 identification, clonotype clustering and error correction. A nonparametric unseen species model using Euler transformation provided a lower-bound estimate of total TCR beta diversity. TCRdb ran its own pipeline on the public reads, namely fastp trimming at Q25 and MiXCR clone calling, and kept in-frame beta chains. Rows with one shared CDR3 protein collapse into an entry with the most common genes and DNA. In this record, the V and J calls reflect TCRdb's handling and not the investigators' own analysis. This sample is represented by approximately 800,000 distinct CDR3 sequences; 46% of them were singletons. The ten largest make up roughly 18% of the sample.

Results the study describes overall, beyond this receptor: Because profiling used bulk unsorted PBMCs, naive and antigen-experienced compartments could not be compared conclusively. Compared with the aged group, the long-lived group had more naive CD4+ T cells, fewer expanded clones and increased TCR diversity, suggesting age selection. Observed TCR beta diversity correlated strongly with the percentage of naive T cells measured by flow cytometry. Estimates of total diversity based on one million sequenced T cells were regarded as lower bounds and as underestimates. Observed TCR beta diversity per million T cells fell roughly linearly with age, and a significant reduction was already apparent by age about 36. Because the CMV infection status of the donors was unknown, age-related changes in expanded clonotypes may potentially have been confounded.

Recombination linked TRBV5-5 to TRBJ2-1; matching of 6 bases hints at TRBD2 as the D gene. This sequence originates from a man older than 75 in good health. The sequenced material came from blood. The nucleotide sequence is given as TGTGCCAGCAGCCAACCTAGCGCGGTAAACAATGAGCAGTTCTTC. Its amino acids are CASSQPSAVNNEQFF.